Included here is one T cell receptor (beta chain) sequence, with context. No cognate antigen has been identified for it. Base-call qualities are not available, and no considerably larger clone is one nucleotide away. Mismatch repair deficiency was established in every enrolled patient by polymerase chain reaction or immunohistochemistry. TCR sequencing was carried out for a few patients who responded to pembrolizumab therapy. In the phase II trial, pembrolizumab PD-1 blockade was tested prospectively in advanced mismatch repair-deficient cancers, no matter which tissue of origin the cancers came from. Serial peripheral blood T cell samples were collected before and at multiple times after starting PD-1 blockade. The timing of each blood sample was reported as weeks after the first dose of pembrolizumab. The data were taken from a study of PD-1 blockade in mismatch repair-deficient tumors (dated by TCRdb to 2016 to 2017). Regarding the study in general: Between late 2013 and 2016, around 91 consecutive patients with about a dozen mismatch repair-deficient cancer types, all previously treated and progressing, were enrolled in the trial. Deep sequencing of TCR CDR3 regions was used to track tumor-associated T cell clones in peripheral blood of patients responding to PD-1 blockade. What the study reported, not specific to this receptor: Clones residing in the tumor, which were often undetectable in blood before treatment, expanded quickly after pembrolizumab and then contracted, generally before radiologic responses.

Reading the germline V gene gives CDR1 KGHSH and CDR2 LQKENI. Germline trimming amounts to 3 bases on V and 3 bases on J, with 7 as the count of junction bases outside the gene matches. The CDR3 has 15 amino acids, counting the end cysteine and phenylalanine. Only CDR3 DNA remains: 45 bases, in frame from the first base. Libraries came from the immunoSEQ multiplex PCR assay. Held by TCRdb, this immuneACCESS table contains in-frame sequences only and omits some clones. Under half of the omission traces to an unresolved V gene where checked; the cause of the rest is unknown. The sample yields 120,000 or so clones; about 85% were counted once. About 13% of the sample comes from the top ten.

The TCR sequence derives from an adult with mismatch repair-deficient cancer. The specimen comprised peripheral blood, sampled 44 weeks after starting pembrolizumab. This chain joins TRBV18 to TRBJ1-1; 7 bases in between match TRBD1. This receptor has the CDR3 CASSPLTGMDTEAFF. The bases read TGTGCCAGCTCACCTCTGACAGGGATGGACACTGAAGCTTTCTTT. The full variable domain, completed from the reference TRBV18 and TRBJ1-1 proteins outside the CDR3, reads NAGVMQNPRHLVRRRGQEARLRCSPMKGHSHVYWYRQLPEEGLKFMVYLQKENIIDESGMPKERFSAEFPKEGPSILRIQQVVRGDSAAYFCASSPLTGMDTEAFFGQGTRLTVV.